This T cell receptor beta chain was profiled in a study of identifying expanded T cells in peripheral blood. Whole-study results and caveats: Variance in clone template counts between approximately 2-week samples significantly increased with total template count across all healthy donors.

Germline CDR1 MNHEY, CDR2 SVGAGI. V shed 5 bases and J 9 bases; nucleotides not matched to a gene: 6. The CDR3 is 15 residues long. Clones were sequenced by immunoSEQ multiplex PCR, and TCRdb holds only the in-frame ones, with some missing. The table lists approximately 81,000 clones, 84% of them singletons. Turning to this clone: The antigen remains unidentified.

The sequencing input was blood. J is TRBJ2-1 and V is TRBV6-5; 14 bases match TRBD2. This TCR derives from a person between 18 and 70 years old in good health. Here the CDR3 reads CASSPGLAGVGEQFF. The DNA of the CDR3 is TGTGCCAGCAGTCCGGGACTAGCGGGAGTGGGTGAGCAGTTCTTC.